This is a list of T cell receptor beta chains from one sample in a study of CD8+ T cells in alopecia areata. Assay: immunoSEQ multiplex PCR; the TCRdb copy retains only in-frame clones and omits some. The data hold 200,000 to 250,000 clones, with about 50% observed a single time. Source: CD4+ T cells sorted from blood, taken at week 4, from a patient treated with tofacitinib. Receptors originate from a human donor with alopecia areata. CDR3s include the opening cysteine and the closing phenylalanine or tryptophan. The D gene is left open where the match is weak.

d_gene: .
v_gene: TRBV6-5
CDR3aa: CASSRLSTDTQYF

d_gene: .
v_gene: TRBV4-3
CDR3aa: CASSQEAQGTGANVLTF

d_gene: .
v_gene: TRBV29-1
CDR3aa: CSCNDPSSYEQYF

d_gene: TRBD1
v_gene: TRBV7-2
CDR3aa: CASSGRQGIGHEQYF

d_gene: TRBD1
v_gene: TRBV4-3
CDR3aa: CASSQTGASAYNEQFF

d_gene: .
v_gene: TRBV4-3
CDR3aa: CASSPSWSSGANVLTF

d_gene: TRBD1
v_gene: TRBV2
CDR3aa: CASKWDSYEQYF

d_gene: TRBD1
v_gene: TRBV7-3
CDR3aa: CASSPGTGYEQFF

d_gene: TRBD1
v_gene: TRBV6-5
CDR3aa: CASRADRPGGSYTF

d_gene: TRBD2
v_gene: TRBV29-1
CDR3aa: CSGSSGGAKNIQYF

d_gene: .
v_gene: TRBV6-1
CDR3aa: CATRGATYEQYF

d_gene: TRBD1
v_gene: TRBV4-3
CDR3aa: CASSQDGGQGTDTQYF

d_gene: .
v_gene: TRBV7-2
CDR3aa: CASSSSRNTEAFF

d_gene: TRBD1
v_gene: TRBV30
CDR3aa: CAWSEAGGGYTF

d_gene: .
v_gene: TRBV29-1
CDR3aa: CSVAPLHTDTQYF

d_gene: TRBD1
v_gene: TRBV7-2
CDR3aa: CASSSQGAGQGAWTQYF